The clone carrying this T cell receptor (beta chain) was counted many times. Its target is not known. The germline CDR1 and CDR2 sequences are LGHNA and YSLEER. This CDR3 contains 16 residues. Trimming removed 3 bases from V and 5 bases from J; junction bases left unmatched: 4. These data belong to a study of CD8 T cells in ankylosing spondylitis. Study findings and constraints: There was a TCR beta motif, made of several highly homologous variants, that appeared characteristic of ankylosing spondylitis blood.

TCRdb recomputed calls from the 5' RACE reads with MiXCR, one row per CDR3 protein. The table records 270,000 or so distinct CDR3 sequences, 15% to 20% of them present only once. The chain carries TRBV4-3 and TRBJ2-3, with TRBD2 matching over 14 bases. The clonotype was recovered from a male donor with ankylosing spondylitis or in good health (not recorded which). Input material: blood, either unsorted or a sorted T cell fraction (not recorded which). CDR3 coding DNA: TGCGCCAGCAGCCAGGGACTAGCGGGAGCCCAAGATACGCAGTATTTT. It yields the protein CASSQGLAGAQDTQYF.